The 15 T cell receptor beta chains given below trace back to one sample, sequenced in a study of identical twins. TCRdb itself ran the 5' RACE reads through MiXCR, one entry per CDR3 protein. The table records hundreds of thousands of distinct CDR3 sequences, 6% to 6.5% of them present only once. Sequenced: naive T cells sorted from blood. Every receptor here comes from a man younger than 35 in good health.

This clonotype has only a few counts. This chain connects TRBV20-1 to TRBJ2-1, with a possible D match to TRBD2 (5 bases). Trimming removed 6 bases from V and 5 bases from J, with 14 bases in between. This CDR3 has 13 residues. Per germline, CDR1 DFQATT and CDR2 SNEGSKA (reference sequence). The DNA of the CDR3 is TGCAGTGCAGCCGGGCTAGCCCACAATGAGCAGTTCTTC. Protein sequence: CSAAGLAHNEQFF.

This clonotype was observed at least ten times. The V and J genes are TRBV29-1 and TRBJ2-3, with 15 bases aligning to TRBD2. V lost 6 bases and J lost 4; bases outside the gene matches: 29. Germline values: CDR1 SQVTM, CDR2 ANQGSEA. The CDR3 is 23 amino acids. CDR3 region: CSVVQDRGSWTSGRAVFADTQYF. Written as DNA, the CDR3 is TGCAGCGTAGTACAGGACAGGGGGTCCTGGACTAGCGGGAGGGCCGTCTTCGCAGATACGCAGTATTTT.

The J gene is TRBJ1-1, the V gene TRBV6-1; D is unclear. Germline V gene sequence: CDR1 MNHNS, CDR2 SASEGT. Trimming stripped 1 base from V and 6 bases from J, with 6 bases between. This CDR3 is built from 12 residues. CDR3 in amino acids: CASSEGSAEAFF. CDR3 nucleotide sequence: TGTGCCAGCAGTGAAGGGTCAGCTGAAGCTTTCTTT.

This clonotype was seen only a few times. The chain couples TRBV29-1 to TRBJ1-1; 10 bases match TRBD1. The CDR3 is 15 amino acids. V shed 6 bases, J shed 3 bases, and the junction held 10 bases outside the gene matches. Per the germline V gene, CDR1 is SQVTM and CDR2 is ANQGSEA. CDR3 nucleotide sequence: TGCAGCGTAGGGACAGGGGTTAAACGGGACACTGAAGCTTTCTTT. Translated, it gives CSVGTGVKRDTEAFF.

This clonotype was recorded many times. The chain joins TRBV20-1 to TRBJ2-1, with D possibly matching TRBD2 (6 bases). The CDR3 is 14 residues long. V was cut by 5 bases and J by 9 bases, with 20 bases left in between. Germline V gives CDR1 DFQATT, CDR2 SNEGSKA (reference sequence). CDR3 in DNA: TGCAGTGCTTCGAGCTTAGGGACTTTTGGTGAGCAGTTCTTC. Translating it yields CSASSLGTFGEQFF.

The rearrangement joins TRBV12-3 or TRBV12-4 to TRBJ2-5; D possibly corresponds to TRBD1 (6 bases). The V and J ends lost 6 bases and 5 bases respectively, with 13 bases between them. The CDR3 is 13 amino acids. The CDR3 nucleotides read TGTGCCAGCAGGGATTCTGGGGGCGAGACCCAGTACTTC. It is translated as CASRDSGGETQYF.

J is TRBJ2-7 and V is TRBV2; 10 nucleotides agree with TRBD1. Germline V gives CDR1 SNHLY, CDR2 FYNNEI. The CDR3 extends over 12 amino acids. V shed 3 bases, J shed 11 bases, and the junction held 4 bases outside the gene matches. DNA for the CDR3: TGTGCCAGCAGTGATGTTGGACAGGGGGAGTACGTC. Its protein product is CASSDVGQGEYV.

This clonotype was recorded at least ten times. CDR3 loop: CASSYSARAGANEQFF. The CDR3 DNA sequence: TGTGCCAGCAGTTACTCGGCCAGGGCTGGGGCGAATGAGCAGTTCTTC. The chain employs TRBV6-5 and TRBJ2-1, with D perhaps TRBD1 (5 bases). Trimming pared 0 bases from V and 7 bases from J, leaving 16 bases between. The CDR3 loop spans 16 amino acids. Germline V CDR1 and CDR2: MNHEY, SVGAGI.

This clonotype was seen repeatedly, ten times or more. The V gene is TRBV20-1, the J gene TRBJ2-3; TRBD2 agrees at 10 bases. J was trimmed by 2 bases and V by 5 bases; bases with no gene match: 7. The CDR3 runs 15 residues. Germline lookup yields CDR1 DFQATT and CDR2 SNEGSKA (reference sequence). CDR3 nucleotide sequence: TGCAGTGCTGTAGCGGGACTAGCGACCACAGATACGCAGTATTTT. Encoded protein: CSAVAGLATTDTQYF.

This clonotype was recorded many times. The chain recombines TRBV20-1 with TRBJ2-7; TRBD2 agrees at 9 bases. CDR3 size: 14 residues. Germline CDR1 is DFQATT and CDR2 is SNEGSKA (reference sequence). The J segment lost 6 bases and the V segment lost 6 bases, leaving 12 bases of the junction unmatched. This CDR3 is CSASSGRGLREQYV. The CDR3 DNA reads TGCAGTGCGAGTAGCGGGAGAGGACTACGCGAGCAGTACGTC.

CDR3: CASSQGPGLSGNTIYF. In DNA, the CDR3 is TGCGCCAGCAGCCAAGGTCCTGGTCTCTCTGGAAACACCATATATTTT. The chain couples TRBV4-1 to TRBJ1-3; D not resolved. This CDR3 is built from 16 residues. The germline V and J ends were trimmed by 1 base and 0 bases, with 10 bases remaining between them. Germline CDR1 and CDR2: MGHRA and YSYEKL.

This clonotype was counted a few times. The chain uses TRBV5-6 and TRBJ2-7, with D possibly matching TRBD1 (6 bases). The CDR3 is made up of 15 amino acids. Deletions cut 4 bases from V and 7 bases from J, with 21 bases between. Germline CDR1 SGHDT, CDR2 YYEEEE. In DNA, the CDR3 is TGTGCCAGCAGCGGCGCGACAGGTCCTACGAGTGAGCAGTACGTC. The encoded protein is CASSGATGPTSEQYV.

This clonotype showed up many times. The V call is TRBV4-1, the J call TRBJ2-5; D gene ambiguous. The V gene's germline CDR1 is MGHRA and CDR2 YSYEKL. Trimming took off 4 bases at V and 4 bases at J, with 13 bases between the two ends. This CDR3 has 14 amino acids. The CDR3 bases are TGCGCCAGCAGCCCGCGATCCCTCGGAGAGACCCAGTACTTC. It yields the protein CASSPRSLGETQYF.

DNA of the CDR3: TGTGCCAGCAGCGGGGCTAGGAGCAATGAGCAGTTCTTC. Translated, it gives CASSGARSNEQFF. V and J are TRBV5-5 and TRBJ2-1, with D tentatively TRBD1 (5 bases). Germline assignment: CDR1 SGHKS and CDR2 YYEKEE (reference sequence). The CDR3 loop spans 13 amino acids. V lost 4 bases and J lost 6, with 11 bases in between.

Ten or more counts support this clonotype. This chain joins TRBV15 and TRBJ2-3; the D is unclear. The ends were cut back, 6 bases at V and 2 bases at J, with 6 bases in the middle. CDR3 length equals 12 residues. Germline assignment: CDR1 LNHNV and CDR2 YYDKDF (reference sequence). The CDR3, as DNA: TGTGCCACCAGAGGCGACACAGATACGCAGTATTTT. It encodes CATRGDTDTQYF. Supplemented by reference TRBV15 and TRBJ2-3, the full variable domain reads DAMVIQNPRYQVTQFGKPVTLSCSQTLNHNVMYWYQQKSSQAPKLLFHYYDKDFNNEADTPDNFQSRRPNTSFCFLDIRSPGLGDTAMYLCATRGDTDTQYFGPGTRLTVL.